These 4 T cell receptor beta chains originate from one sample sequenced in a study of blood T cells in healthy people across ages. A second PCR of roughly 6 to 12 cycles used a sample-barcoded 5' primer and a J-beta primer mix. TCRdb re-derived calls from the 5' RACE reads in MiXCR, one entry per CDR3 protein. The sample gives 630,000 or so distinct CDR3 sequences, roughly 32% of which show up once; over 15% is in the top ten. Sequencing was done on a sample of blood. These receptors were taken from a woman at least 80 years old in good health.

Regarding this clonotype: A read error is possible here, since a much larger clone lies one base away. The rearrangement links TRBV6-2 or TRBV6-3 to TRBJ2-5; TRBD1 agrees at 7 bases. The end of the DNA fits TRBJ2-7 better, so the J call may be wrong. Germline V lookup: CDR1 MNHEY, CDR2 SVGEGT. CDR3 length equals 14 residues. The CDR3 DNA sequence: TGTGCCATCAGACGGACAGGTGGAAAGTACGAGCAGTACTTC. The encoded protein is CAIRRTGGKYEQYF.

In its sample, this clonotype was seen once. The chain carries TRBV12-3 or TRBV12-4 and TRBJ2-3, with 7 bases that match TRBD2. The CDR3 sequence is 14 residues long. The V segment lost 4 bases and the J segment 11 bases; nucleotides outside the gene matches: 12. Here the CDR3 DNA reads TGTGCCAGCAGTTGGAGCGGGATGATAGATGTGCAGTATTTT. This translates into CASSWSGMIDVQYF.

Ten or more counts support this clonotype. The chain combines TRBV7-6 with TRBJ2-3; D gene ambiguous. The length of the CDR3 is 15 residues. Trimming removed 0 bases from V and 2 bases from J, with 9 bases in between. Germline V gene data show CDR1 as SGHVS and CDR2 as FNYEAQ. The CDR3 bases are TGTGCCAGCAGCTTAGCATTTAAGGCCACAGATACGCAGTATTTT. Translating it yields CASSLAFKATDTQYF. Supplemented by reference TRBV7-6 and TRBJ2-3, the full variable domain reads GAGVSQSPRYKVTKRGQDVALRCDPISGHVSLYWYRQALGQGPEFLTYFNYEAQQDKSGLPNDRFSAERPEGSISTLTIQRTEQRDSAMYRCASSLAFKATDTQYFGPGTRLTVL.

This clonotype was seen only a few times. This chain joins TRBV7-2 and TRBJ2-1, with TRBD1 identical over 8 bases. V lost 7 bases and J lost 7; bases outside the gene matches: 12. CDR1 and CDR2 from the germline V gene are SGHTA and FQGNSA. This CDR3 comprises 15 residues. As DNA, the CDR3 is TGTGCCAGCACCCGAACCAGGGGGCGAGAGAATGAGCAGTTCTTC. Protein: CASTRTRGRENEQFF.